A single sample gave rise to the 27 T cell receptor beta chains below, sequenced in a study of T cell responses to AZD1222 COVID-19 vaccine (dated by TCRdb to about 2021). The time point tag for this specimen amounts to: baseline before first vaccination. The library was obtained by the immunoSEQ multiplex PCR assay. Drawn from immuneACCESS, this table holds only the in-frame rearrangements with V and J called that TCRdb kept. Clones are partly lost; checked studies trace under half to an unresolved V gene and leave the rest unexplained. This sample lists about 110,000 clones; around 90% were detected once. 5.2% of the sample is taken by the ten largest. This specimen was peripheral blood, taken on day 0 of AZD1222 vaccination. The receptors originated from an adult in good health.

The V gene is TRBV15, the J gene TRBJ1-5, with D hard to call. CDR3 length: 15 amino acids. Germline CDR1 LNHNV, CDR2 YYDKDF (reference sequence). V lost 5 bases to trimming and J lost 7 bases, with 18 bases between them. CDR3 region: CATSRGSRGQQPQHF. DNA for the CDR3: TGTGCCACCAGCCGAGGGTCCCGGGGTCAACAGCCCCAGCATTTT.

The chain has TRBV5-1 and TRBJ2-3; the match to TRBD2 covers 11 bases. Trimming at V came to 0 bases and at J to 4 bases, leaving 4 bases not matched to a gene. CDR1 and CDR2 from the germline V gene are SGHRS and YFSETQ. The CDR3 covers 16 residues. The CDR3 sequence: CASSLETSGGADTQYF. CDR3 coding DNA: TGCGCCAGCAGCTTGGAAACTAGCGGGGGAGCAGATACGCAGTATTTT. Full variable domain (outside the CDR3, taken from reference TRBV5-1 and TRBJ2-3): KAGVTQTPRYLIKTRGQQVTLSCSPISGHRSVSWYQQTPGQGLQFLFEYFSETQRNKGNFPGRFSGRQFSNSRSEMNVSTLELGDSALYLCASSLETSGGADTQYFGPGTRLTVL.

V is TRBV6-1 and J is TRBJ2-7, with 13 bases that match TRBD2. J was trimmed by 3 bases and V by 2 bases; bases with no gene match: 10. CDR3 length: 18 residues. Germline V gives CDR1 MNHNS, CDR2 SASEGT. The CDR3 loop is CASSERPGLAGSFYEQYF. The CDR3 DNA is TGTGCCAGCAGTGAAAGGCCGGGACTAGCGGGATCATTCTACGAGCAGTACTTC.

This CDR3 reads CASSLSGKGYTF. The CDR3 DNA reads as TGTGCCAGCAGTTTATCAGGGAAAGGCTACACCTTC. The chain is built from TRBV27 and TRBJ1-2, with no clear D. The CDR3 totals 12 residues. The ends were cut back, 0 bases at V and 8 bases at J, with 7 bases in the middle. CDR1 and CDR2 from the germline V gene are MNHEY and SMNVEV (reference sequence).

This clone was found a few times. The CDR3 DNA follows: TGTGCCAGCAGCTTAAACAGGGGGGATTCACCCCTCCACTTT. Its protein product is CASSLNRGDSPLHF. The chain is built from TRBV13 and TRBJ1-6, with TRBD1 matching over 8 bases. In germline, CDR1 is PRHDT, CDR2 FYEKMQ (reference sequence). Losses at the gene ends were 2 bases for V and 8 bases for J; bases not matched to a gene: 2. The CDR3 length is 14 residues. The entire variable domain, with the rest obtained from reference TRBV13 and TRBJ1-6, is as follows: AAGVIQSPRHLIKEKRETATLKCYPIPRHDTVYWYQQGPGQDPQFLISFYEKMQSDKGSIPDRFSAQQFSDYHSELNMSSLELGDSALYFCASSLNRGDSPLHFGNGTRLTVT.

The count of this clone is one. V usage is TRBV9 and J usage is TRBJ1-1; 7 nucleotides line up with TRBD1. The V gene end was trimmed by 2 bases and the J gene end by 8 bases; junction bases not matched to a gene: 6. This CDR3 is built from 13 residues. CDR1 SGDLS and CDR2 YYNGEE come from the germline V gene. CDR3 bases: TGTGCCAGCAGCGTTTCCACAGGGGCAGAAGCTTTCTTT. Translating gives CASSVSTGAEAFF.

This chain links TRBV28 with TRBJ2-7; either TRBD1 or TRBD2 may fit D (5 bases each). The V end was cut by 6 bases, the J end by 2 bases, with 20 bases between. Germline CDR1 is MDHEN and CDR2 is SYDVKM. This CDR3 comprises 16 residues. The CDR3 sequence is CASRFDRGQGTYEQYF. The CDR3 bases are TGTGCCAGCAGATTTGATAGAGGGCAGGGAACCTACGAGCAGTACTTC. The whole variable domain, filled in from reference TRBV28 and TRBJ2-7, reads DVKVTQSSRYLVKRTGEKVFLECVQDMDHENMFWYRQDPGLGLRLIYFSYDVKMKEKGDIPEGYSVSREKKERFSLILESASTNQTSMYLCASRFDRGQGTYEQYFGPGTRLTVT.

The rearrangement joins TRBV18 to TRBJ2-7; D tentatively fits TRBD1 or TRBD2 (5 bases each). The CDR3 spans 14 residues. Between the trimmed V and J ends, which lost 3 bases and 5 bases, there was a span of 14 bases. The germline CDR1 and CDR2 sequences are KGHSH and LQKENI. The DNA for the CDR3 is TGTGCCAGCTCACCGGGGACGGACCCTAACGAGCAGTACTTC. This codes for CASSPGTDPNEQYF. Combining the CDR3 with reference TRBV18 and TRBJ2-7 gives the whole variable domain NAGVMQNPRHLVRRRGQEARLRCSPMKGHSHVYWYRQLPEEGLKFMVYLQKENIIDESGMPKERFSAEFPKEGPSILRIQQVVRGDSAAYFCASSPGTDPNEQYFGPGTRLTVT.

A single count supports this clone. The chain couples TRBV9 to TRBJ1-2; tentative D call: TRBD1 (6 bases). Germline V CDR1 and CDR2: SGDLS, YYNGEE. The V end lost 0 bases, the J end lost 3 bases, and 9 bases lay between the germline ends. The CDR3 covers 14 residues. CDR3 amino acids: CASSVVEGDYGYTF. CDR3 in DNA: TGTGCCAGCAGCGTAGTGGAGGGGGACTATGGCTACACCTTC.

V is TRBV7-3 and J is TRBJ2-3; 9 bases are a match to TRBD2. The CDR3 covers 14 residues. Per germline, CDR1 SGHTA and CDR2 FQGTGA. The V and J ends lost 2 bases and 9 bases, in that order; junction bases with no gene match: 6. CDR3 coding DNA: TGTGCCAGCAGCTTAGAATCGAGCGGGGGGACGCAGTATTTT. Protein: CASSLESSGGTQYF.

In DNA, the CDR3 is TGTGCCAGCAGTCTCAGGGGGGTAAGTCAGCCCCAGCATTTT. Amino acid sequence: CASSLRGVSQPQHF. The J gene is TRBJ1-5, the V gene TRBV6-6, with 7 bases that match TRBD1. Germline V CDR1 and CDR2: MNHNY, SVGAGI (reference sequence). The CDR3 sequence is 14 residues long. V lost 5 bases and J lost 6; bases outside the gene matches: 7.

Only one count was recorded for this clone. The chain uses TRBV10-1 and TRBJ2-7; no reliable D call. V lost 5 bases to trimming and J lost 3 bases, with 8 bases between them. Germline V gene data show CDR1 as WNHNN and CDR2 as SYGVQD (reference sequence). The CDR3 is 12 amino acids. CDR3 amino acids: CASSPLIYEQYF. For the CDR3, the DNA is TGCGCCAGCAGTCCTCTTATCTACGAGCAGTACTTC.

This chain uses TRBV18 with TRBJ2-3; 11 bases map to TRBD2. V dropped 6 bases and J dropped 4; count of bases not matched to a gene: 15. The CDR3 contains 18 residues. CDR1 KGHSH and CDR2 LQKENI come from the germline V gene. The CDR3 DNA is TGTGCCAGCTCGCAGAACCCGACTAGCGGGACTGCCCCAGATACGCAGTATTTT. The encoded protein is CASSQNPTSGTAPDTQYF.

This rearrangement joins TRBV30 to TRBJ1-4; possibly TRBD1 for D (5 bases). Looked up from germline, CDR1 is GTSNPN and CDR2 is SVGIG (reference sequence). The CDR3 consists of 13 residues. V was cut by 7 bases and J by 3 bases, with 12 bases left in between. CDR3 protein: CASRRGSNEKLFF. The CDR3 DNA reads as TGTGCCTCACGAAGGGGCTCTAATGAAAAACTGTTTTTT.

The V call is TRBV2, the J call TRBJ2-6; a weak D match, TRBD1 (5 bases). The germline gives CDR1 SNHLY, CDR2 FYNNEI. V lost 2 bases, J lost 1 base, and 9 bases lay in between. The CDR3 extends over 16 amino acids. CDR3 in amino acids: CASSETGRSGANVLTF. Here the CDR3 DNA reads TGTGCCAGCAGTGAAACAGGTCGATCTGGGGCCAACGTCCTGACTTTC.

This rearrangement joins TRBV6-5 to TRBJ1-1; D uncertain. The CDR3 is 11 residues long. CDR1 is MNHEY, CDR2 SVGAGI, per germline. The V and J ends lost 4 bases and 3 bases respectively, with 3 bases between them. CDR3 sequence reads: CASSFYTEAFF. CDR3 DNA: TGTGCCAGCAGTTTTTACACTGAAGCTTTCTTT.

The chain combines TRBV3-1 (or the pseudogene TRBV3-2) with TRBJ1-5, with D hard to call. The ends were cut back, 1 base at V and 0 bases at J, with 16 bases in the middle. CDR1 is LGHDT and CDR2 is YNNKEL in the germline V gene (reference sequence). The CDR3 runs 18 residues. The CDR3 DNA is TGTGCCAGCAGCCAAGGTTACAAGGGTTTAGGTAGCAATCAGCCCCAGCATTTT. It specifies CASSQGYKGLGSNQPQHF.

The rearrangement joins TRBV6-5 to TRBJ1-3; D call uncertain. V dropped 0 bases and J dropped 2 bases, with 11 bases sitting between them. Germline V gene lookup returns CDR1 MNHEY and CDR2 SVGAGI. There are 16 residues in the CDR3. The CDR3 DNA is TGTGCCAGCAGTTACTCTCCGGGAGACCCTGGAAACACCATATATTTT. Its protein product is CASSYSPGDPGNTIYF.

The gene calls are TRBV11-2 and TRBJ2-1, with D unclear. V shed 0 bases and J shed 6 bases, with 12 bases lying between them. There are 15 residues in the CDR3. Germline assignment: CDR1 SGHAT and CDR2 FQNNGV. CDR3 loop: CASSLEGPSRNEQFF. The CDR3 coding sequence is TGTGCCAGCAGCTTAGAAGGGCCCTCGCGCAATGAGCAGTTCTTC.

J is TRBJ2-3 and V is TRBV24-1; perhaps TRBD2 as D (6 bases). This CDR3 contains 18 residues. Germline CDR1 KGHDR, CDR2 SFDVKD. Deletions cut 2 bases from V and 0 bases from J, with 17 bases between. The CDR3 bases are TGTGCCACCAGTGATTCCGACCTTAGCGGACCAAGCACAGATACGCAGTATTTT. Its translation is CATSDSDLSGPSTDTQYF.

The chain joins TRBV29-1 to TRBJ1-5; weak D call: TRBD1 (6 bases). The ends were cut back, 5 bases at V and 7 bases at J, with 15 bases in the middle. This CDR3 region has 13 residues. CDR1 and CDR2 from the germline V gene are SQVTM and ANQGSEA. CDR3 nucleotide sequence: TGCAGCGTTCAACAGGGAAAGGGCCAGCCCCAGCATTTT. Protein product: CSVQQGKGQPQHF.

This clone has just one count. This chain joins TRBV2 and TRBJ2-4; weak D call: TRBD2 (6 bases). The V gene's germline CDR1 is SNHLY and CDR2 FYNNEI. V was shortened by 9 bases and J by 9 bases, with 12 bases between the two germline ends. This CDR3 comprises 11 residues. Here the CDR3 reads CASRRAGIQYF. The DNA of the CDR3 is TGTGCCAGTAGGAGGGCGGGCATTCAGTACTTC.

The V gene is TRBV2, the J gene TRBJ2-7; D assignment may be TRBD1 or TRBD2 (5 bases each). This CDR3 contains 13 residues. Trimming removed 7 bases at V and 1 base at J, with 11 bases between. From germline, CDR1 is SNHLY and CDR2 FYNNEI. CDR3 sequence (DNA): TGTGCCAGCAACGGGGCAGGTTCCTACGAGCAGTACTTC. It yields the protein CASNGAGSYEQYF.

The rearrangement uses TRBV5-4 and TRBJ2-5, with TRBD1 identical over 7 bases. Germline CDR1 reads SGHNT; CDR2 reads YYREEE (reference sequence). The CDR3 runs 15 residues. Trimming took 4 bases from V and 4 from J; bases not matched to a gene: 10. The DNA of the CDR3 is TGTGCCAGCAGCCCGGACGGGACAGATGGAGAGACCCAGTACTTC. The encoded protein is CASSPDGTDGETQYF.

The chain combines TRBV27 with TRBJ2-3; D is perhaps TRBD1 (6 bases). Looked up from germline, CDR1 is MNHEY and CDR2 is SMNVEV (reference sequence). V was clipped by 8 bases and J by 2 bases, with 17 bases between them. The CDR3 runs to 15 residues. The CDR3 is CASSLRTDFTDTQYF. In DNA form, the CDR3 reads TGTGCCAGCTCCCTCCGGACAGACTTCACAGATACGCAGTATTTT.

V is TRBV7-9 and J is TRBJ1-1, with D unclear. The CDR3 is made up of 14 amino acids. Trimming shortened V by 3 bases and J by 3 bases, and 11 bases separated the two germline ends. Per the germline V gene, CDR1 is SEHNR and CDR2 is FQNEAQ (reference sequence). This chain's CDR3 is CASSLSGWDTEAFF. The DNA for the CDR3 is TGTGCCAGCAGCTTGTCGGGTTGGGACACTGAAGCTTTCTTT.

V gene TRBV3-1 (or the pseudogene TRBV3-2) combines with J gene TRBJ1-4; 9 bases line up with TRBD1. V lost 0 bases and J lost 6; bases outside the gene matches: 17. The CDR3 is 20 residues long. The V gene's germline CDR1 is LGHDT and CDR2 YNNKEL (reference sequence). DNA for the CDR3: TGTGCCAGCAGCCAAGAACAGTGGGACAGGGTACATAGTAGTTATGAAAAACTGTTTTTT. Amino acid sequence: CASSQEQWDRVHSSYEKLFF.